This TCR beta chain was profiled in a study of blood T cells in healthy people across ages. Study-wide background: With template switching, about one barcoded beta molecule was captured per two T cells.

Sample-barcoded 5' priming and a J-beta primer mix drove a second PCR of 7 to 11 cycles. TCRdb recomputed calls from the 5' RACE reads with MiXCR, one row per CDR3 protein. The sample yields 850,000 or so distinct CDR3 sequences, roughly 26% seen once. Study-wide points: The diversity estimates, figures obtained from one million T cells, were considered underestimates.

The CDR3 has 14 residues. Trimming took 3 bases from V and 5 from J, leaving 10 bases between them. Germline V gives CDR1 MGHRA, CDR2 YSYEKL. A word on this clonotype: Its antigen remains unknown.

Sequencing was carried out using blood. The sequence was collected from a woman older than 75 in good health. V usage is TRBV4-1 and J usage is TRBJ1-4; D is ambiguous. CDR3 nucleotides: TGCGCCAGCAGCCATAGCTCCGGGAATGAAAAACTGTTTTTT. It translates to CASSHSSGNEKLFF.